This TCR beta chain came from a study of OX40 agonist ivuxolimab in advanced cancers. General notes on the study: The costimulatory receptor OX40 (CD134) was targeted by ivuxolimab, a fully human IgG2 agonistic monoclonal antibody. The point of sequencing TCRbeta in the periphery was to test whether ivuxolimab changed TCR sequence diversity and drove clonal T-cell expansion. Intravenous ivuxolimab was administered to patients every 2 weeks at six dose levels: 0.01, 0.1, 0.3, 1.5, 3 and 10 mg/kg. The paper describes the monotherapy dose-escalation part (N of about 54 patients) of the phase I trial of ivuxolimab. Three dose-escalation patients achieved partial responses, one with hepatocellular carcinoma and two with cutaneous melanoma. Prior anti-PD-1, anti-PD-L1 or anti-CTLA-4 therapy was permitted, and checkpoint inhibitors had been received by less than 45% of dose-escalation patients. In the dose-escalation cohort, 82.7% of patients were male, and the mean age was approximately 60 years, with a range of roughly 23 to 85. Among the roughly 52 dose-escalation patients, roughly 20 had hepatocellular carcinoma, 15 melanoma, 9 renal cell carcinoma and 9 head and neck cancer.

Patients with autoimmune disease history or receiving systemic immunosuppression were excluded from the trial. Peripheral blood for TCR sequencing was drawn from every dose cohort at baseline, at cycle 4 day 1 and at cycle 7 day 1. The samples were taken from a phase I, first-in-human, multicenter, open-label dose-escalation trial of ivuxolimab. Adults with locally advanced or metastatic melanoma, renal cell carcinoma, hepatocellular carcinoma or head and neck squamous cell carcinoma were enrolled in the trial. Before TCR sequencing, CD4+ T cells and CD8+ T cells were sorted from peripheral blood as separate populations. Genomic DNA was isolated from the sorted cells so that the TCRbeta CDR3 region could be sequenced. The immunoSEQ Assay was used for sequencing of TCRbeta CDR3 regions. TCRdb provides this immuneACCESS table in a form limited to in-frame rearrangements. Some clones are lacking; in checked studies, under half of them reflect an unresolved V gene, and why the rest are absent is not known. This sample is represented by some 66,000 clones; roughly 87% of them were singletons. Together, the top ten hold 4.5% to 6% of the sample.

Study-level results and caveats: Antigen specificity was not determined for the clonally expanded peripheral T cells. In partial responders in the 0.1-3.0 mg/kg groups, normalized peripheral clonal expansion was found to be among the lowest, especially among CD8+ T cells. Low levels of normalized T-cell clonal expansion were also shown by some nonresponding patients. Clonal expansion of both CD4+ and CD8+ blood T cells was observed from baseline to week 6 at doses 0.1 to 3.0 mg/kg. On average, CD8+ T cells showed more expanded clones than CD4+ T cells after ivuxolimab.

In the case of this clone: What this receptor recognizes is not known. Qualities for individual bases were not recorded, and no much larger clone is one base off.

From cysteine to phenylalanine, the CDR3 is 16 amino acids long. The kept DNA is CDR3 alone, 48 bases in frame from the first base. CDR1 and CDR2 (SGHRS, YFSETQ) derive from the germline V gene. V has 4 bases trimmed and J has 4 bases trimmed; junction bases matching no gene number 7. The rearranged chain carries TRBV5-1 and TRBJ2-2; 10 central bases correspond to TRBD1. The sequence came from an adult with an advanced solid tumor such as melanoma, head and neck, liver or kidney cancer. The specimen comprised CD4+ or CD8+ T cells sorted from blood, sampled in a trial of the OX40 agonist ivuxolimab. The CDR3: CASSPRDRGSTGELFF. The DNA sequence reads TGCGCCAGCAGCCCCCGGGACAGGGGAAGCACCGGGGAGCTGTTTTTT.